A few counts support the clone carrying this T cell receptor beta chain. The antigen remains unidentified. The germline gives CDR1 SGHNT, CDR2 YYREEE (reference sequence). This CDR3 spans 11 amino acids. V lost 2 bases to trimming and J lost 11 bases; unmatched junction nucleotides: 3. In the library, unique molecular identifiers were attached to individual cDNA molecules. In the original analysis: Samples held a median of roughly 100,000 TCRs, range about 23,224–700,000. TCRdb reanalysed the RACE reads using MiXCR and keeps one entry per CDR3 protein. The V and J calls shown here were made by TCRdb, not taken from the authors' results. Altogether tens of thousands of distinct CDR3 sequences are present, around 5.5% being singletons, with the ten largest covering around 13%. Time point denoted: healthy volunteer bleed at 6 weeks. Whole blood, unfractionated, served as the material for total RNA extraction.

The sample comes from a study of human T cells and chemical hapten exposure. Study as a whole: From small differences in pooled library volume came most of the variation in per-sample TCR yields.

Notes on the study in general: No shift was seen in TCRs above 1 in 1000 frequency with DPC sensitization.

The sequence came from a human donor in good health. Some clones in this sample may be carry-over from other donors' samples. Sequenced sample: whole blood. The chain joins TRBV5-4 to TRBJ1-1; 7 bases map to TRBD1. CDR3 coding DNA: TGTGCCAGCAGCTTCGGGACAGATGCTTTCTTT. Translated: CASSFGTDAFF.